This section outlines one T cell receptor (beta chain) sequence together with its context. This sample was included in a study of blood T cell repertoires in COVID-19. Background on the study: T cells, B-cell-depleted T cells, or PBMCs supplied cDNA or gDNA.

Germline CDR1 reads SGHNT; CDR2 reads YYREEE (reference sequence). The length of the CDR3 is 16 residues. The ends lost 4 bases at V and 2 bases at J; junction bases unmatched: 8. Using immunoSEQ multiplex PCR, the repertoire was profiled, and TCRdb retains in-frame clones only, with some absent. The table includes 110,000 or so clones, 70% to 80% detected once. This TCR was recovered from a man aged 50-59 years with acute or convalescent COVID-19. Material: peripheral blood. The chain recombines TRBV5-4 with TRBJ2-5; 10 bases are shared with TRBD2. The CDR3: CASSVQRGGLQETQYF. Written as DNA, the CDR3 is TGTGCCAGCAGCGTCCAGCGGGGGGGATTACAAGAGACCCAGTACTTC. The variable domain in full, completed from reference TRBV5-4 and TRBJ2-5, reads ETGVTQSPTHLIKTRGQQVTLRCSSQSGHNTVSWYQQALGQGPQFIFQYYREEENGRGNFPPRFSGLQFPNYSSELNVNALELDDSALYLCASSVQRGGLQETQYFGPGTRLLVL.